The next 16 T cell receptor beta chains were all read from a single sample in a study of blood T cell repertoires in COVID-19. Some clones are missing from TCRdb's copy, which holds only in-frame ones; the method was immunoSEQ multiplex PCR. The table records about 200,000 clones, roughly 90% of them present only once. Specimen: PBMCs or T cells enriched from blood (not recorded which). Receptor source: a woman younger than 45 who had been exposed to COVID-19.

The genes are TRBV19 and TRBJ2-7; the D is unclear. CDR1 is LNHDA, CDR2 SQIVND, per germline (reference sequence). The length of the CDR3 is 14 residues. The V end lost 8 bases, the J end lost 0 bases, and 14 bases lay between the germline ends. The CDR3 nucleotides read TGTGCCAGTGCGGCCGGGTTCAGCTCCTACGAGCAGTACTTC. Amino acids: CASAAGFSSYEQYF.

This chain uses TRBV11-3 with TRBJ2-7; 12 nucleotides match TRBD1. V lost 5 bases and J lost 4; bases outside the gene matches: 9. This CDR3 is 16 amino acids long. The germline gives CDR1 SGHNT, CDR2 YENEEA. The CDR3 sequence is CASSHTGTGGKYEQYF. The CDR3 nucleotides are TGTGCCAGCAGCCATACCGGGACAGGGGGCAAGTACGAGCAGTACTTC.

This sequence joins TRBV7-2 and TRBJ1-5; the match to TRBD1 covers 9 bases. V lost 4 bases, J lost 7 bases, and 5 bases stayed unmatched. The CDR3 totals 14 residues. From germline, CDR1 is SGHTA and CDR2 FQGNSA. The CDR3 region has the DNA TGTGCCAGCAGCTCAGATACAGGGGGCCAGCCCCAGCATTTT. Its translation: CASSSDTGGQPQHF.

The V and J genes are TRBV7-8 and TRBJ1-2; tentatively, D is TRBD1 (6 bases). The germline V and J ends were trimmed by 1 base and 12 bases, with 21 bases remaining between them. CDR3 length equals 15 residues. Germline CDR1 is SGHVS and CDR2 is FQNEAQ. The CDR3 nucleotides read TGTGCCAGCAGCTTAGATGCGGAGAGGGGGAAATCGGACACCTTC. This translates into CASSLDAERGKSDTF. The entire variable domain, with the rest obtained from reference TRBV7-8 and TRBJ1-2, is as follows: GAGVSQSPRYKVAKRGQDVALRCDPISGHVSLFWYQQALGQGPEFLTYFQNEAQLDKSGLPSDRFFAERPEGSVSTLKIQRTQQEDSAVYLCASSLDAERGKSDTFGSGTRLTVV.

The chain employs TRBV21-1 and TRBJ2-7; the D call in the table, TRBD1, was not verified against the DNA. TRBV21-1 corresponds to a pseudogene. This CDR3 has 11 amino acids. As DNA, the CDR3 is TGTGCCGGGGACAGAACCTACGAGCAGTACTTC. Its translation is CAGDRTYEQYF.

CDR3 nucleotide sequence: TGTGCCAGCAGTCCTGGGGGACAAACCTTGAACACTGAAGCTTTCTTT. Translated: CASSPGGQTLNTEAFF. The rearrangement links TRBV27 to TRBJ1-1; the D gene is possibly TRBD1 (6 bases). V lost 5 bases and J lost 0, with 16 bases in between. This CDR3 has 16 residues. CDR1 and CDR2 (germline): MNHEY, SMNVEV (reference sequence).

In nucleotides, the CDR3 is TGTGCCAGCAGCATTACGACAGGTCGATACGAGCAGTACTTC. Residues: CASSITTGRYEQYF. The rearrangement uses TRBV11-2 and TRBJ2-7, with D tentatively TRBD1 (6 bases). The CDR3 runs to 14 residues. V was pared by 5 bases and J by 4 bases, with 15 bases between. CDR1 is SGHAT, CDR2 FQNNGV, per germline.

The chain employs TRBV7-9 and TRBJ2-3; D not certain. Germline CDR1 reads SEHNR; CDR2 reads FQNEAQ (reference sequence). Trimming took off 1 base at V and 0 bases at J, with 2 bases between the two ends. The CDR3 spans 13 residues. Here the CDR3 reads CASSLVSTDTQYF. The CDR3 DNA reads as TGTGCCAGCAGCTTAGTAAGCACAGATACGCAGTATTTT.

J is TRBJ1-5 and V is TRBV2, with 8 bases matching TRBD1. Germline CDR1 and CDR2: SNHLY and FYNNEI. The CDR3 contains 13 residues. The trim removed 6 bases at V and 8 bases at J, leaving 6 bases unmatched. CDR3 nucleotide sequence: TGTGCCAGCAGAGGACAGGGTTTTGAGCCCCAGCATTTT. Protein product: CASRGQGFEPQHF.

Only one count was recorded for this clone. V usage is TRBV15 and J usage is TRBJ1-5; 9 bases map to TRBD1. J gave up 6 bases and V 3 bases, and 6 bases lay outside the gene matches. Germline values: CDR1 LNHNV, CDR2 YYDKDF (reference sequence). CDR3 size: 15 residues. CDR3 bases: TGTGCCACCAGCAGGTGGGACAGGGTAGGTCAGCCCCAGCATTTT. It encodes CATSRWDRVGQPQHF.

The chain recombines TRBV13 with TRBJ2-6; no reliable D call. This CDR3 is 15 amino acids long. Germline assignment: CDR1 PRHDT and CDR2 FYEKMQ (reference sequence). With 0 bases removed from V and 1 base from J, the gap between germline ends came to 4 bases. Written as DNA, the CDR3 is TGTGCCAGCAGCTTAGGCCTTTCTGGGGCCAACGTCCTGACTTTC. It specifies CASSLGLSGANVLTF.

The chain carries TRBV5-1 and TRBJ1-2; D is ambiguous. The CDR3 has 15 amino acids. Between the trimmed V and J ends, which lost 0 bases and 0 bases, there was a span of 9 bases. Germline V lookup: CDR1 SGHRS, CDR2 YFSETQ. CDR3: CASSLAIEANYGYTF. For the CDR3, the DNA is TGCGCCAGCAGCTTGGCGATCGAGGCTAACTATGGCTACACCTTC.

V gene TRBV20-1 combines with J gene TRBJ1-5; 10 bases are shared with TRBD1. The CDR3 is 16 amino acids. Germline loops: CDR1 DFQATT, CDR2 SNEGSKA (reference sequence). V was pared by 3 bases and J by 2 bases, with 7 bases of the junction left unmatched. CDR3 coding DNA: TGCAGTGCTAGTGAGTTCGGGACAGGGGGCAATCAGCCCCAGCATTTT. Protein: CSASEFGTGGNQPQHF.

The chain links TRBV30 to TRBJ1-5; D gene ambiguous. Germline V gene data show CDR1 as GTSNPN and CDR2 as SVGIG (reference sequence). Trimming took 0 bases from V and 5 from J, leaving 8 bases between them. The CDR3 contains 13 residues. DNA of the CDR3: TGTGCCTGGAGTGTGGGAGCGGATCAGCCCCAGCATTTT. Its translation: CAWSVGADQPQHF.

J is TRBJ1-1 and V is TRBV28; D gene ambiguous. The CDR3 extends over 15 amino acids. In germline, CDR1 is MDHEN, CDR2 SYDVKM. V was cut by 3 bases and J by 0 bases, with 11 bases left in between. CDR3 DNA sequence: TGTGCCAGCAGTTTTCAACAGCTGATGAACACTGAAGCTTTCTTT. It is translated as CASSFQQLMNTEAFF.

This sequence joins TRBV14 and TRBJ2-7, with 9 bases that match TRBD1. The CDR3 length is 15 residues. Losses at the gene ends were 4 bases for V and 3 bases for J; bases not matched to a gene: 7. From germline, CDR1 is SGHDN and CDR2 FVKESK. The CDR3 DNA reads TGTGCCAGCAGCCGAGGACAGGGGTCTGGCTACGAGCAGTACTTC. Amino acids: CASSRGQGSGYEQYF.